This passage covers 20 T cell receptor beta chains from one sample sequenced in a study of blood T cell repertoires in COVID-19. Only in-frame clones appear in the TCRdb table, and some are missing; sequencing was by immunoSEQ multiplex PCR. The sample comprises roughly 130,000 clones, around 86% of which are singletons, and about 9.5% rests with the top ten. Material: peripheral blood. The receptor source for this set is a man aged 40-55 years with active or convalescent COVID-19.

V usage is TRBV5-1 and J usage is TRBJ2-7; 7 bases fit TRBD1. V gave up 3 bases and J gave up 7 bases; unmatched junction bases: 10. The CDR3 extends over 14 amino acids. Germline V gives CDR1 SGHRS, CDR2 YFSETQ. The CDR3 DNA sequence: TGCGCCAGCAGCTATCAGACAGGGTCTCGGGAGCAGTACTTC. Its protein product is CASSYQTGSREQYF.

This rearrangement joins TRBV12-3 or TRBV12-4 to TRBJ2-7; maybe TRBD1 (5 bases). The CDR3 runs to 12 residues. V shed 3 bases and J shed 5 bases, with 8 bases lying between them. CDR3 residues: CASSFEGDEQYF. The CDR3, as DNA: TGTGCCAGCAGTTTTGAAGGGGACGAGCAGTACTTC.

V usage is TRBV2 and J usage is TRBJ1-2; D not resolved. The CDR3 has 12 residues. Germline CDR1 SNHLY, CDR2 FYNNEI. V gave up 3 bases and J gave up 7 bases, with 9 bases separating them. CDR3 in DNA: TGTGCCAGCAGTGATCAGACGGGTGGCTACACCTTC. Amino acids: CASSDQTGGYTF.

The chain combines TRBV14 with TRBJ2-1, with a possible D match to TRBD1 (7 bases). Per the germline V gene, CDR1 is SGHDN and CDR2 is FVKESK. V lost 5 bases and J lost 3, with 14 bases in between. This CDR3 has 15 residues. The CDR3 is CASSNTGEVYNEQFF. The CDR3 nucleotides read TGTGCCAGCAGCAACACAGGGGAGGTCTACAATGAGCAGTTCTTC.

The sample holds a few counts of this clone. The CDR3 coding sequence is TGTGCCATCATGGCAGCACGCGGGGGCCCCGGGGAGCTGTTTTTT. Its translation: CAIMAARGGPGELFF. This chain connects TRBV10-3 to TRBJ2-2; D is possibly TRBD2 (7 bases). V gave up 7 bases and J gave up 6 bases, with 18 bases separating them. This CDR3 has 15 residues. Germline values: CDR1 ENHRY, CDR2 SYGVKD.

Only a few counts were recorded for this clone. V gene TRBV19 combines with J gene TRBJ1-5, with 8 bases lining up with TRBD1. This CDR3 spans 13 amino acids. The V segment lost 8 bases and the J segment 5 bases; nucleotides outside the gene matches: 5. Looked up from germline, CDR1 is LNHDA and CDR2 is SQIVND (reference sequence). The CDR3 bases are TGTGCCAGTGGACAGGGCCGGGATCAGCCCCAGCATTTT. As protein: CASGQGRDQPQHF.

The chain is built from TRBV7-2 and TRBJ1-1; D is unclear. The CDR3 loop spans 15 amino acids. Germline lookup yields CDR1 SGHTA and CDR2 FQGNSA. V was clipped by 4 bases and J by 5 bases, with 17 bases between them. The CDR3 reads CASSYTSGVGTEAFF. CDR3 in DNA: TGTGCCAGCAGCTATACCAGTGGAGTTGGGACTGAAGCTTTCTTT.

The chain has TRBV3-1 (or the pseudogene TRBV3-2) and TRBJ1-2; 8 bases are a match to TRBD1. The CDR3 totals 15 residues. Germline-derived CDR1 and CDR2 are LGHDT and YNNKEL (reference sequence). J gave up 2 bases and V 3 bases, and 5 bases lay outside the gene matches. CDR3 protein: CASSQRTGRNYGYTF. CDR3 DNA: TGTGCCAGCAGCCAGCGGACAGGGCGAAACTATGGCTACACCTTC.

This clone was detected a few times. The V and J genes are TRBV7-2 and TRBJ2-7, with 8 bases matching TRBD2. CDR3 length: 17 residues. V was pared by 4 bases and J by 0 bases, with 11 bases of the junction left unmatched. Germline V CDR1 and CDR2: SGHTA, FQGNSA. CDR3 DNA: TGTGCCAGCAGCTCCGGGGGGGCTAGCGGGTACTCCTACGAGCAGTACTTC. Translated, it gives CASSSGGASGYSYEQYF.

The CDR3 DNA sequence: TGTGCCAGCTCATCCACACAGGATCAGCCCCAGCATTTT. Translation: CASSSTQDQPQHF. V gene TRBV18 combines with J gene TRBJ1-5, with D possibly TRBD1 on 5 matching bases. Germline CDR1 is KGHSH and CDR2 is LQKENI. Trimming stripped 5 bases from V and 5 bases from J, with 10 bases between. This CDR3 is 13 amino acids long.

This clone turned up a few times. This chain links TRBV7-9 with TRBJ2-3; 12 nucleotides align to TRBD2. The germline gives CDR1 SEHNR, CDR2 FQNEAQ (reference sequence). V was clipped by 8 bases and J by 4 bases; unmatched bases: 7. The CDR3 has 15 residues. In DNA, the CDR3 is TGTGCCAGCTCCAAGACTAGCGGGGGTGCAGATACGCAGTATTTT. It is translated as CASSKTSGGADTQYF. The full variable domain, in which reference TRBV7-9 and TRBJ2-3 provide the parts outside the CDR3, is DTGVSQNPRHKITKRGQNVTFRCDPISEHNRLYWYRQTLGQGPEFLTYFQNEAQLEKSRLLSDRFSAERPKGSFSTLEIQRTEQGDSAMYLCASSKTSGGADTQYFGPGTRLTVL.

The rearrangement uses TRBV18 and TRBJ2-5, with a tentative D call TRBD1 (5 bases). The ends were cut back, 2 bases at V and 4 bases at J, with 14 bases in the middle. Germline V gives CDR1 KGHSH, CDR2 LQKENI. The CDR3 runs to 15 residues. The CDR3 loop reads CASSPSATGRETQYF. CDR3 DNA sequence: TGTGCCAGCTCACCATCCGCTACAGGCCGAGAGACCCAGTACTTC.

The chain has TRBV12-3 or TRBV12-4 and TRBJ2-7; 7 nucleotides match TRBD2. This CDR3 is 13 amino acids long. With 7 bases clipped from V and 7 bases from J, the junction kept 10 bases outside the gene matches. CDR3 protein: CASTSSGVGEQYF. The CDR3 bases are TGTGCCAGCACCTCAAGCGGGGTAGGGGAGCAGTACTTC.

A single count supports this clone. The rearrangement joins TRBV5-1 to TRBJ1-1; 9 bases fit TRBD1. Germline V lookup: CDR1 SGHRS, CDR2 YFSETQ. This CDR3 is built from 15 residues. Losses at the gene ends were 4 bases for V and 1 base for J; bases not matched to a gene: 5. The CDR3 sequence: CASSSLGQGNTEAFF. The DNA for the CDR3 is TGCGCCAGCAGCAGTTTGGGACAGGGGAACACTGAAGCTTTCTTT. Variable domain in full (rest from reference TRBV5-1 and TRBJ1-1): KAGVTQTPRYLIKTRGQQVTLSCSPISGHRSVSWYQQTPGQGLQFLFEYFSETQRNKGNFPGRFSGRQFSNSRSEMNVSTLELGDSALYLCASSSLGQGNTEAFFGQGTRLTVV.

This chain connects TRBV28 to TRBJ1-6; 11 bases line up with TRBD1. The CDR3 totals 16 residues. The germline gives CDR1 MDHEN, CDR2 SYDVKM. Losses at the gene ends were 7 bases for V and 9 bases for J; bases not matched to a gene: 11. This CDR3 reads CASTQGQGVNSSPLHF. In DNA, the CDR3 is TGTGCCAGCACCCAGGGACAGGGGGTGAATAGTTCACCCCTCCACTTT.

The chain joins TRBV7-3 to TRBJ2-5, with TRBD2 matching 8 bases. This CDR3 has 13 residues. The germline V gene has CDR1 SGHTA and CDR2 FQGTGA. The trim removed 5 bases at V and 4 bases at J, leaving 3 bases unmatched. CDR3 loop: CASSPGLAETQYF. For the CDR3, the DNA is TGTGCCAGCAGCCCCGGACTAGCAGAGACCCAGTACTTC.

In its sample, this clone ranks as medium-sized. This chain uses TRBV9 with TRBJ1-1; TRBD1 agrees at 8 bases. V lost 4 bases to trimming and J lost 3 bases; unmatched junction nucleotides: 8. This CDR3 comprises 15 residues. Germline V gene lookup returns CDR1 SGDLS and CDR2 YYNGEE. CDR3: CASSIATGDDTEAFF. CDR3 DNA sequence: TGTGCCAGCAGCATAGCGACAGGGGATGACACTGAAGCTTTCTTT.

The CDR3: CASSSRLAGDYEQYF. DNA of the CDR3: TGTGCCAGCAGTTCCCGACTAGCGGGGGACTACGAGCAGTACTTC. The rearrangement joins TRBV6-5 to TRBJ2-7; 12 nucleotides align to TRBD2. Trimming took 4 bases from V and 3 from J; bases not matched to a gene: 4. CDR3 length: 15 amino acids. Germline V gene lookup returns CDR1 MNHEY and CDR2 SVGAGI.

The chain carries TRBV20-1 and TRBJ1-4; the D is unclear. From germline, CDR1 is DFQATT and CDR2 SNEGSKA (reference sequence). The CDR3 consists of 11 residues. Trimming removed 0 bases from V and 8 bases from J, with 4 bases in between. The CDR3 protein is CSARDEEKLFF. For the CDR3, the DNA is TGCAGTGCTAGAGATGAGGAAAAACTGTTTTTT.

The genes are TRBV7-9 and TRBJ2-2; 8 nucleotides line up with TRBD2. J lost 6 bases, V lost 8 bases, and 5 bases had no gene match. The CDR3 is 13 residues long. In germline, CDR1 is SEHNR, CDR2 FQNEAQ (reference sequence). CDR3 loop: CASSRGGPGELFF. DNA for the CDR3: TGTGCCAGCTCACGCGGGGGGCCCGGGGAGCTGTTTTTT.